This TCR beta chain derives from a study of T cells in tuberculosis (dated by TCRdb to the late 2010s). About the study as a whole: To characterize T cells specific for the mycobacterial lipid antigen glucose monomycolate (GMM), the study used CD1B tetramers together with high-throughput TCR immunosequencing. In a South African clinical cohort, IGRA-negative adolescents, IGRA-positive adolescents with latent tuberculosis and adults with active tuberculosis were compared, with about eleven people in each group.

The immunoSEQ multiplex PCR assay was used to generate TCR libraries, with TCR-beta and/or TCR-alpha/delta assays applied to each sample. The amplified TCR libraries were sequenced on the Illumina high-throughput platform. As for the authors' bioinformatics: Clustering and dimensionality reduction relied on pairwise TCRdist distances among GMM-specific receptors from T cells that were either sorted ex vivo or expanded in vitro. The score assigned to each clinical repertoire was mean NN-distance, meaning the average TCRdist to the nearest 10% of tetramer-positive reference sequences. GEM TCR motif frequency was calculated as the fraction of unique TCRs that matched known GEM sequences in V/J usage and CDR3 length. Linear discriminant analysis with leave-one-out cross-validation, implemented in scikit-learn, was used to classify active tuberculosis. In its TCRdb copy, this immuneACCESS table keeps in-frame sequences only and misses some clones. Where compared with another copy, unresolved V genes explain less than half of these, and the others have no known cause. The D gene and trimming were derived from the DNA, and the V and J assignments and clone size from that table. Present in this sample are 25,000 to 35,000 clones, around 90% of which were seen just once. The top ten hold about 6.5% of the sample.

At study entry, a tuberculin skin test and the QuantiFERON-TB GOLD In-Tube IGRA were used to screen adolescents for latent tuberculosis infection. Immunosequencing was performed on unsorted cryopreserved PBMC and covered 100,000 or so T cells per clinical donor on average. Eleven high schools in the Worcester region of the Western Cape, South Africa, served as enrollment sites for adolescents aged 12 to 18 years. About 10 M. tuberculosis-infected and ten uninfected adolescents were selected with matching for age and sex. PBMC from adolescents were isolated by density centrifugation from freshly drawn heparinized blood and then cryopreserved. Notes on this clone: The clone's antigen remains unknown. Per-base quality was not reported, and no clone a single base away is much larger than it.

V has 8 bases trimmed and J has 2 bases trimmed; junction bases matching no gene number 4. Its CDR3 holds 14 amino acids, cysteine through phenylalanine. Solely the CDR3 DNA is kept, with 42 bases framed from the first base. From the germline V gene (reference sequence), CDR1 is LNHDA and CDR2 is SQIVND. The paper's findings and limits, for the study overall: Clinical samples were chosen by availability of cryopreserved specimens, and active tuberculosis cases were adults while controls were adolescents. The smaller NN-distances were partly driven by shorter CDR3-alpha lengths in active tuberculosis patients, and the difference for TCR-beta did not reach statistical significance. Active tuberculosis TCR-alpha repertoires showed smaller mean NN-distances to GMM-specific TCRs than IGRA-negative controls, suggesting clonal expansion of these TCRs. A classifier using the diverse GMM-specific repertoire reached 85% to 90% accuracy (AUROC around 0.91), compared with 70% accuracy using GEM motif frequencies.

This receptor was obtained from a donor aged 10-29 years with latent tuberculosis or without tuberculosis infection. The chain uses TRBV19 and TRBJ2-3; TRBD1 matches 10 bases in the middle. The sequenced sample was PBMCs. In nucleotide form, the sequence is TGTGCCAGTGCGGACAGGGGGTCCACAGATACGCAGTATTTT. This is translated as CASADRGSTDTQYF.